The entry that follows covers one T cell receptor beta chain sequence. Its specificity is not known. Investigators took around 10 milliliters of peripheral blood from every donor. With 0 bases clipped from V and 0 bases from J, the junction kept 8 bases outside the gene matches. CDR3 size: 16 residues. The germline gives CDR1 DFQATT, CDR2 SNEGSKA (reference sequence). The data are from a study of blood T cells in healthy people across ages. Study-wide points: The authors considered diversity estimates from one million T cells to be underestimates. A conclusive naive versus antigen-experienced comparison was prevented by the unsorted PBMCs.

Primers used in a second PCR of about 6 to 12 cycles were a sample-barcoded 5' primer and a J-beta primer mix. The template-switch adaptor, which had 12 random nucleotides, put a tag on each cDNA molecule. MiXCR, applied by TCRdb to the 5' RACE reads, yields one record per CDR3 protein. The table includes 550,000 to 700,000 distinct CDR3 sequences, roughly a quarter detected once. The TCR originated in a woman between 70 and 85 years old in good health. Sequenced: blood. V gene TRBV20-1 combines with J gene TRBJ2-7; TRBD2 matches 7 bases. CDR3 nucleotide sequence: TGCAGTGCTAGAGATAAGCGGGGTCCAAGCTCCTACGAGCAGTACTTC. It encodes CSARDKRGPSSYEQYF.